Below, 23 T cell receptor beta chains from the same sample are listed, as sequenced in a study of tissue T cells after allogeneic stem cell transplantation. Here immunoSEQ multiplex PCR was the method, and the copy in TCRdb shows in-frame clones only, minus some. This sample has over 3,500 clones, with just under 75% found just once. Sequenced material: left colon tissue, taken at autopsy. These receptor sequences come from a woman between 18 and 50 years old with breast cancer.

The CDR3 loop is CASSQLYYGYTF. DNA for the CDR3: TGTGCCAGCAGCCAGTTATACTATGGCTACACCTTC. This chain uses TRBV7-8 with TRBJ1-2, with D unclear. The CDR3 is 12 amino acids. The germline V gene encodes CDR1 SGHVS and CDR2 FQNEAQ. Between the trimmed V and J ends, which lost 5 bases and 3 bases, there was a span of 7 bases.

This clone is a singleton in its sample. The V call is TRBV6-5, the J call TRBJ2-1; D is possibly TRBD1 (6 bases). With 6 bases removed from V and 3 bases from J, the gap between germline ends came to 15 bases. The CDR3 totals 15 residues. Germline V gene sequence: CDR1 MNHEY, CDR2 SVGAGI. CDR3 sequence reads: CASRRDTKGYNEQFF. The CDR3 DNA is TGTGCCAGCAGACGGGACACCAAAGGCTACAATGAGCAGTTCTTC.

This sequence joins TRBV28 and TRBJ1-5; possibly TRBD1 for D (6 bases). The V and J ends lost 4 bases and 3 bases respectively, with 22 bases between them. Germline V gene lookup returns CDR1 MDHEN and CDR2 SYDVKM. The CDR3 extends over 18 amino acids. In nucleotides, the CDR3 is TGTGCCAGCAGTTCTGCCGCCAGGCGCCAGGGGTACAATCAGCCCCAGCATTTT. It encodes CASSSAARRQGYNQPQHF.

The chain has TRBV9 and TRBJ2-1; 8 nucleotides line up with TRBD2. From germline, CDR1 is SGDLS and CDR2 YYNGEE. The CDR3 runs to 13 residues. With V trimmed by 4 bases and J by 6 bases, 3 bases remained unmatched. The CDR3 is CASSYSGVNEQFF. CDR3 nucleotide sequence: TGTGCCAGCAGCTATAGCGGGGTCAATGAGCAGTTCTTC.

About this clone: An end of the junction does not agree with germline; a read error may underlie this. This rearrangement joins TRBV10-2 to TRBJ2-7, with 7 bases that match TRBD1. Germline CDR1 WSHSY, CDR2 SAAADI. CDR3 length: 11 residues. CDR3 protein: CASSDDREFPF. The CDR3 DNA reads as TGCGCCAGCAGTGACGACAGGGAGTTCCCCTTC.

The J gene is TRBJ2-5, the V gene TRBV10-3; 7 positions agree with TRBD2. Unmatched junction bases numbered 7, after V lost 2 bases and J lost 4 bases. Germline-derived CDR1 and CDR2 are ENHRY and SYGVKD. The CDR3 runs to 15 residues. In DNA, the CDR3 is TGTGCCATCAGTGAGAACCTAGCGGCGACAGAGACCCAGTACTTC. The encoded protein is CAISENLAATETQYF.

The gene calls are TRBV5-1 and TRBJ2-1; 8 bases match TRBD2. The germline V gene encodes CDR1 SGHRS and CDR2 YFSETQ. With 4 bases clipped from V and 1 base from J, the junction kept 7 bases outside the gene matches. CDR3 length equals 16 residues. In DNA form, the CDR3 reads TGCGCCAGCAGCCAGGGGAGCGGGGGATCCTACAATGAGCAGTTCTTC. Amino acid sequence: CASSQGSGGSYNEQFF. The full variable domain, completed using reference TRBV5-1 and TRBJ2-1, is KAGVTQTPRYLIKTRGQQVTLSCSPISGHRSVSWYQQTPGQGLQFLFEYFSETQRNKGNFPGRFSGRQFSNSRSEMNVSTLELGDSALYLCASSQGSGGSYNEQFFGPGTRLTVL.

V gene TRBV12-3 or TRBV12-4 combines with J gene TRBJ2-7; tentatively, D is TRBD2 (6 bases). The CDR3 runs to 13 residues. V lost 3 bases and J lost 4, with 10 bases in between. The CDR3 region is CASSFLREYEQYF. As DNA, the CDR3 is TGTGCCAGCAGTTTTTTGCGGGAATACGAGCAGTACTTC.

The chain joins TRBV7-9 to TRBJ2-5; 7 bases map to TRBD2. CDR1 and CDR2 from the germline V gene are SEHNR and FQNEAQ (reference sequence). The CDR3 extends over 14 amino acids. V dropped 5 bases and J dropped 1; count of bases not matched to a gene: 4. The CDR3 bases are TGTGCCAGCAGCCCAGGGACTATCCAAGAGACCCAGTACTTC. Translation gives CASSPGTIQETQYF. Looking up the rest from reference TRBV7-9 and TRBJ2-5 gives the full variable domain: DTGVSQNPRHKITKRGQNVTFRCDPISEHNRLYWYRQTLGQGPEFLTYFQNEAQLEKSRLLSDRFSAERPKGSFSTLEIQRTEQGDSAMYLCASSPGTIQETQYFGPGTRLLVL.

V and J are TRBV4-1 and TRBJ2-4; TRBD1 or TRBD2 may be the D gene (7 bases each). V lost 1 base and J lost 8, with 18 bases in between. CDR1 and CDR2 from the germline V gene are MGHRA and YSYEKL. The CDR3 length is 16 residues. The DNA of the CDR3 is TGCGCCAGCAGCCAAGGGATTACAGGGGCGGGGGACATTCAGTACTTC. This codes for CASSQGITGAGDIQYF.

The CDR3 protein is CASSFTSGGASSSYEQYF. The CDR3 DNA follows: TGTGCCAGCAGCTTCACTAGCGGGGGGGCCTCCAGCTCCTACGAGCAGTACTTC. This rearrangement joins TRBV7-8 to TRBJ2-7; 13 bases are a match to TRBD2. CDR1 SGHVS and CDR2 FQNEAQ come from the germline V gene. With V trimmed by 3 bases and J by 0 bases, 8 bases remained unmatched. The CDR3 sequence is 18 residues long.

The chain couples TRBV30 to TRBJ1-4; D not resolved. The germline V gene encodes CDR1 GTSNPN and CDR2 SVGIG (reference sequence). V was cut by 1 base and J by 1 base, with 22 bases left in between. The CDR3 spans 19 residues. This chain's CDR3 is CAWSGFSGNFIQTNEKLFF. The DNA of the CDR3 is TGTGCCTGGAGTGGGTTTTCGGGAAACTTTATTCAAACTAATGAAAAACTGTTTTTT.

J is TRBJ2-5 and V is TRBV7-2; D is uncertain. The CDR3 totals 15 residues. The germline V gene has CDR1 SGHTA and CDR2 FQGNSA. Trimming pared 6 bases from V and 3 bases from J, leaving 17 bases between. This CDR3 reads CASSHYVPAKETQYF. The DNA of the CDR3 is TGTGCCAGCAGTCATTACGTCCCAGCGAAAGAGACCCAGTACTTC.

This clone showed up just a few times. The rearrangement joins TRBV27 to TRBJ2-7; TRBD1 matches 11 bases. This CDR3 has 15 residues. From germline, CDR1 is MNHEY and CDR2 SMNVEV (reference sequence). V lost 5 bases, J lost 5 bases, and 8 bases stayed unmatched. The CDR3 bases are TGTGCCAGCAGTCCTGGGACAGGGGGTATCAACGAGCAGTACTTC. Translation: CASSPGTGGINEQYF.

The chain recombines TRBV5-1 with TRBJ1-2; no firm D call. Germline CDR1 is SGHRS and CDR2 is YFSETQ. The CDR3 extends over 12 amino acids. Trimming removed 2 bases from V and 8 bases from J, with 10 bases in between. CDR3 in DNA: TGCGCCAGCAGCTTCGAGTCCACGGGCTACACCTTC. Encoded protein: CASSFESTGYTF.

In regard to this clone: Within the sample, other DNA sequences also encode this same CDR3. The rearrangement joins TRBV18 to TRBJ1-2, with 10 nucleotides matching TRBD1. This CDR3 region has 14 residues. The germline gives CDR1 KGHSH, CDR2 LQKENI. Trimming removed 3 bases from V and 6 bases from J; junction bases left unmatched: 4. The CDR3 DNA is TGTGCCAGCTCACCGTCCGGGACAGGGGATGGCTACACCTTC. Its protein is CASSPSGTGDGYTF.

The chain links TRBV3-1 (or the pseudogene TRBV3-2) to TRBJ2-1; D may be TRBD1 or TRBD2 (6 bases each). V gave up 2 bases and J gave up 8 bases, with 10 bases separating them. Germline V lookup: CDR1 LGHDT, CDR2 YNNKEL (reference sequence). This CDR3 has 13 residues. The CDR3 spells CASSQRGADEQFF. CDR3 bases: TGTGCCAGCAGCCAAAGGGGGGCCGATGAGCAGTTCTTC.

CDR3 coding DNA: TGTGCCAGCAGCAAAGACGGGACAGGGGGTCTCTACGAGCAGTACTTC. It encodes CASSKDGTGGLYEQYF. V gene TRBV11-2 combines with J gene TRBJ2-7, with TRBD1 matching over 11 bases. V was clipped by 5 bases and J by 3 bases; unmatched bases: 9. The length of the CDR3 is 16 residues. Germline assignment: CDR1 SGHAT and CDR2 FQNNGV.

V gene TRBV19 combines with J gene TRBJ2-1; D call uncertain. Germline CDR1 is LNHDA and CDR2 is SQIVND (reference sequence). CDR3 size: 13 residues. Trimming took off 2 bases at V and 4 bases at J, with 6 bases between the two ends. The CDR3 protein is CASSIQIYNEQFF. The CDR3 bases are TGTGCCAGTAGTATACAGATTTACAATGAGCAGTTCTTC.

This chain uses TRBV6-6 with TRBJ2-1; 9 nucleotides align to TRBD2. The CDR3 runs to 12 residues. Trimming at V came to 6 bases and at J to 13 bases, leaving 7 bases not matched to a gene. Germline lookup yields CDR1 MNHNY and CDR2 SVGAGI (reference sequence). The CDR3 sequence is CASRGGGAIQFF. CDR3 sequence (DNA): TGTGCCAGCAGGGGCGGGGGGGCCATACAGTTCTTC.

This chain connects TRBV30 to TRBJ1-2; D remains unclear. V was shortened by 0 bases and J by 5 bases, with 7 bases between the two germline ends. Germline values: CDR1 GTSNPN, CDR2 SVGIG (reference sequence). The length of the CDR3 is 12 residues. This CDR3 reads CAWSVSQYGYTF. In DNA, the CDR3 is TGTGCCTGGAGTGTCAGTCAGTATGGCTACACCTTC.

There are a few counts of this clone. This rearrangement joins TRBV6-2 or TRBV6-3 to TRBJ2-7; TRBD2 agrees at 8 bases. This CDR3 spans 14 amino acids. After removal of 2 bases from V and 2 bases from J, the junction contained 2 bases not matched to a gene. The germline V gene encodes CDR1 MNHEY and CDR2 SVGEGT. The CDR3 is CASSYVSGTYEQYF. Written as DNA, the CDR3 is TGTGCCAGCAGTTACGTTAGCGGGACCTACGAGCAGTACTTC.

V and J are TRBV27 and TRBJ2-1; D is unresolved. The CDR3 is 16 residues long. The ends were cut back, 5 bases at V and 3 bases at J, with 17 bases in the middle. From germline, CDR1 is MNHEY and CDR2 SMNVEV (reference sequence). The CDR3 sequence is CASSPRPPADYNEQFF. CDR3 sequence (DNA): TGTGCCAGCAGTCCCCGCCCACCCGCGGACTACAATGAGCAGTTCTTC.